What follows describes a single TCR beta chain. The antigen remains undetermined. The CDR3 contains 12 residues. V lost 3 bases and J lost 10, with 12 bases in between. Germline V gene lookup returns CDR1 KGHSH and CDR2 LQKENI. Clones were sequenced by immunoSEQ multiplex PCR, and TCRdb holds only the in-frame ones, with some missing. Of about 12,000 clones in the sample, about 87% were seen once. The sample is drawn from a study of lymphopenia after photon versus proton radiotherapy. Regarding the study as a whole: Proton therapy kept repertoires fairly stable, unlike photons, which gained effector/memory cells. After the lymphocyte nadir, photon-treated repertoires showed oligoclonal expansion, especially of CD8+ Temra cells.

The chain joins TRBV18 to TRBJ1-1; D remains unclear. The TCR comes from a man aged 55 to 70 with pancreatic cancer. Sample: peripheral blood, taken from a patient treated with photon-based radiotherapy. This CDR3 is CASSPDLWGAFF. CDR3 bases: TGTGCCAGCTCACCGGATCTTTGGGGAGCTTTCTTT.